This TCR beta chain was documented in a study of regulatory T cells in long-lasting Graves disease. As for the study in general: Persistent Graves' disease required over 5 years of antithyroid drugs and positive TSH receptor antibodies.

With iRepertoire HTBI primers and Arm-PCR of CDR3 regions, TCR beta libraries were built. Each CDR3 protein is one row after TCRdb ran MiXCR on the multiplex PCR reads. The sample gives some 370,000 distinct CDR3 sequences, around 20% of which show up once; less than 25% is in the top ten. The time point was: persistent/refractory GD, antithyroid drugs over 5 years with positive TRAb. From PBMCs, RNA was extracted and then used to make the TCR library. Each of the patients was recruited from an endocrinology department situated in Xi'an, China. A peripheral blood sample, approximately 10 milliliters in volume, was drawn into EDTA tubes. In its sample, this clonotype was seen a few times. This CDR3 spans 13 amino acids. The germline V gene has CDR1 ENHRY and CDR2 SYGVKD. V was cut by 3 bases and J by 6 bases, with 12 bases left in between.

The chain employs TRBV10-3 and TRBJ2-7; D is unclear. The source was peripheral blood mononuclear cells (PBMCs), collected when the disease was refractory, from a patient treated with antithyroid drugs. The TCR originated in a female donor with Graves disease. CDR3 sequence reads: CAISDMDRGEQYF. The CDR3 DNA follows: TGTGCCATCAGTGACATGGACCGAGGCGAGCAGTACTTC.